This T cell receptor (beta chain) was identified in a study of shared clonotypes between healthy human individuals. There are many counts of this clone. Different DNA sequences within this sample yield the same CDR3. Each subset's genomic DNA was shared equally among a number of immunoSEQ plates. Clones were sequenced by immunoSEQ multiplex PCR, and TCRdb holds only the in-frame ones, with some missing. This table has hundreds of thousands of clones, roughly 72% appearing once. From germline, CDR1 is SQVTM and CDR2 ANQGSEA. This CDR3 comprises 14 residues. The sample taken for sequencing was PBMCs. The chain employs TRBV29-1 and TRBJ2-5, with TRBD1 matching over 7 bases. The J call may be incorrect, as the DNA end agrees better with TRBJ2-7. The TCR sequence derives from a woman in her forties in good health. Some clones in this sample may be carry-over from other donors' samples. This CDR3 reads CSVGQGNMYYEQYF. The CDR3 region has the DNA TGCAGCGTTGGACAGGGAAATATGTACTACGAGCAGTACTTC.